Listed below are T cell receptor beta chains from one sample, sequenced in a study of post-analysis software for immune sequencing data. TCRdb fed the PCR reads into MiXCR, producing one record per CDR3 protein. The repertoire holds 250,000 to 300,000 distinct CDR3 sequences, 35% to 40% seen once, with around 4.7% in the top ten. Material for sequencing was blood. The receptors shown here come from a girl aged 5-17 years with multiple sclerosis. CDR3s include the opening cysteine and the closing phenylalanine or tryptophan. The D gene is left open where the match is weak. The listing skips clone size in some rows; elsewhere it reads once, few, many or a size class.

TRBJ2-1,TRBV27,NA,TRBD2,TGTGCCAGCAGCCTCCCGGGACTAGCGGGGGGATTATACAATGAGCAGTTCTTC,CASSLPGLAGGLYNEQFF
TRBJ1-5,TRBV6-1,many,TRBD1,TGTGCCAGCAGTCAGAGACAGGGGAATCGGCGGAACAATCAGCCCCAGCATTTT,CASSQRQGNRRNNQPQHF
TRBJ2-1,TRBV7-2,NA,TRBD2,TGTGCCAGCAGCTTAGAAGCGGCTAGCGGGGTCCGCAATGAGCAGTTCTTC,CASSLEAASGVRNEQFF
TRBJ2-3,TRBV4-1,many,NA,TGCGCCAGCAGCCAAGTAGTGGTTCCTAGCACAGATACGCAGTATTTT,CASSQVVVPSTDTQYF
TRBJ1-3,TRBV20-1,few,TRBD1,TGCAGTGCTAGAGTTGACTCACTTACCGGGACAGGGTTCGGAAACACCATATATTTT,CSARVDSLTGTGFGNTIYF
TRBJ2-2,TRBV5-6,NA,NA,TGTGCAGCCGGGGGAGGCGTTAAAGGGGAGCTGTTTTTT,CAAGGGVKGELFF
TRBJ2-3,TRBV6-5,NA,TRBD2,TGTGCCAGCAGTCAAGGACTAGCGGCGACAGATACGCAGTATTTT,CASSQGLAATDTQYF
TRBJ1-5,TRBV28,NA,NA,TGTGCCAGCAGGGGAGCCTATAGCAATCAGCCTCAGCATTTT,CASRGAYSNQPQHF
TRBJ1-4,TRBV6-5,few,NA,TGTGCCAGCAGTTCCCCGGGGGCAGGGGATGAAAAACTGTTTTTT,CASSSPGAGDEKLFF
TRBJ1-6,TRBV6-5,many,NA,TGTGCCAGCAGCCCCGCCAGGGCCTCCTATAATTCACCCCTCCACTTT,CASSPARASYNSPLHF
TRBJ2-1,TRBV7-8,many,TRBD2,TGTGCCAGCAGCTCCCCCGTCGGGACTAGCGGGTACAATGAGCAGTTCTTC,CASSSPVGTSGYNEQFF
TRBJ2-5,TRBV5-1,many,NA,TGCGCCAGCAGCTTGAACAGGGCGCAAGAGACCCAGTACTTC,CASSLNRAQETQYF
TRBJ2-3,TRBV28,many,NA,TGTGCCAGCACCCTGAGCGGACCAAGCACAGATACGCAGTATTTT,CASTLSGPSTDTQYF
TRBJ2-3,TRBV20-1,NA,NA,TGCAGTGCTAGTATTCAACCCACAGATACGCAGTATTTT,CSASIQPTDTQYF
TRBJ2-4,TRBV4-2,many,TRBD2,TGTGCCAGCAGCCAAGATTCGGCTAGCGGCAAAAACATTCAGTACTTC,CASSQDSASGKNIQYF
TRBJ1-1,TRBV20-1,many,NA,TGCAGTGCTAGACCCCCGGTCCTAGGGAACACTGAAGCTTTCTTT,CSARPPVLGNTEAFF
TRBJ2-3,TRBV20-1,NA,NA,TGCAGTTTCACTAGTCCATACACAGATACGCAGTATTTT,CSFTSPYTDTQYF
TRBJ2-3,TRBV10-1,NA,NA,TGCGCCAGCAGTCCCGGACAGCTCACAGATACGCAGTATTTT,CASSPGQLTDTQYF
TRBJ1-1,TRBV12-3/TRBV12-4,many,NA,TGTGCCAGCAGACCCCCACCACCGAACACTGAAGCTTTCTTT,CASRPPPPNTEAFF
TRBJ1-3,TRBV10-3,NA,NA,TGTGCCATCAGTCCAGGGGTCGGAAACACCATATATTTT,CAISPGVGNTIYF
TRBJ2-5,TRBV28,many,NA,TGTGCCAGCAGTTCCGAGCGGCAGGGGCAGTACTTC,CASSSERQGQYF
TRBJ1-4,TRBV10-3,many,NA,TGTGCCATCCGCGGGGCGCTTTCTAATGAAAAACTGTTTTTT,CAIRGALSNEKLFF
TRBJ1-1,TRBV29-1,few,NA,TGCAGCGTTGAAGGCTCACGGGCGGAAGCTTTCTTT,CSVEGSRAEAFF
TRBJ2-1,TRBV20-1,many,NA,TGCACCCCGGGAGAATACAATGAGCAGTTCTTC,CTPGEYNEQFF
TRBJ2-1,TRBV6-5,NA,NA,TGTGCCAGCAGTTACTCGATCGGGCTAGTAGGGGGGCATGAGCAGTTCTTC,CASSYSIGLVGGHEQFF
TRBJ2-4,TRBV6-5,NA,TRBD1,TGTGCCAGCAGTTCGGGACAGGGGATTCGGGAGCAGTACTTC,CASSSGQGIREQYF
TRBJ1-2,TRBV20-1,NA,NA,TGCAGTGCCTGGGGGGAAGGGACACTCTATGGCTACACCTTC,CSAWGEGTLYGYTF
TRBJ1-5,TRBV29-1,NA,NA,TGCAGCGTTGAAGAGAGCGCGAATCAGTCCCAGCATTTT,CSVEESANQSQHF
TRBJ2-1,TRBV20-1,many,NA,TGCAGTGCTAGAGAGACGCTCGGCAATGAGCAGTTCTTC,CSARETLGNEQFF
TRBJ1-6,TRBV5-1,few,TRBD1,TGCGCCAGCACCCCTGGCTCCGGGACAGGGGGCAGATCCTATAATTCACCCCTCCACTTT,CASTPGSGTGGRSYNSPLHF
TRBJ2-3,TRBV28,many,NA,TGTGCCAGCAGCTCCGTCGGGGTACCCACAGATACGCAGTATTTT,CASSSVGVPTDTQYF
TRBJ2-1,TRBV6-5,many,TRBD2,TGTGCCAGCAGTTACGGGGGACTAGCGGGAAATGAGCAGTTCTTC,CASSYGGLAGNEQFF
TRBJ2-2,TRBV20-1,NA,NA,TGCAGTGCCTCCGGGCCCTGGGGGACCGGGGAGCTGTTTTTT,CSASGPWGTGELFF
TRBJ1-1,TRBV5-1,NA,NA,TGCGCCAGCAGCCTCACCGAACTGCGGAGAAACACTGAAGCTTTCTTT,CASSLTELRRNTEAFF
TRBJ2-4,TRBV9,NA,NA,TGTGCCAGCAGCGTTGGCGGGCAAAACATTCAGTACTTC,CASSVGGQNIQYF
TRBJ2-1,TRBV4-2,NA,TRBD1,TGTGCCAGCAGCCGAGACCGACAGGGGGGAAATGAGCAGTTCTTC,CASSRDRQGGNEQFF
TRBJ2-5,TRBV6-5,many,TRBD1,TGTGCCAGCAGGTCGACAGGGGAAGTAGAGACCCAGTACTTC,CASRSTGEVETQYF
TRBJ2-7,TRBV5-1,many,TRBD1,TGCGCCAGCAGCTTGAGTGGGGACAGTTCATACGAGCAGTACTTC,CASSLSGDSSYEQYF
TRBJ1-2,TRBV10-3,many,NA,TGTGCCATCAGTGATATCGCCTATGGGTATGGCTACACCTTC,CAISDIAYGYGYTF
TRBJ2-5,TRBV7-2,many,TRBD2,TGTGCCAGCAGCCCTAGCGGGAGGGGAGGGGAGACCCAGTACTTC,CASSPSGRGGETQYF
TRBJ2-7,TRBV2,NA,TRBD1,TGTGCCAGCAGGCCGGACAGGGATTACTACGAGCAGTACTTC,CASRPDRDYYEQYF
TRBJ1-2,TRBV5-1,many,NA,TGCGCCAGCAGCTTGGACAAAAACTATGGCTACACCTTC,CASSLDKNYGYTF
TRBJ2-3,TRBV5-6,few,NA,TGTACCAGCAGCCTTAAAGGTGTGGATACGCAGTATTTT,CTSSLKGVDTQYF
TRBJ2-1,TRBV30,many,TRBD1,TGTGCCTGGGCTCCGGGACAGGGGGCTAATGAGCAGTTCTTC,CAWAPGQGANEQFF
TRBJ1-2,TRBV5-1,many,NA,TGCGCCAGCAGCTCATCGATGGGGAACTATGGCTACACCTTC,CASSSSMGNYGYTF
TRBJ1-6,TRBV6-6,many,TRBD1,TGTGCCAGCAGCAAGAGACAGGGCGGGAATTCACCCCTCCACTTT,CASSKRQGGNSPLHF
TRBJ2-7,TRBV27,many,NA,TGTGCCAGCAGTGAGGGGGGTACCTACGAGCAGTACTTC,CASSEGGTYEQYF
TRBJ1-2,TRBV28,many,NA,TGTGCCAGCAGTTTAAAAGAGGACTATGGCTACACCTTC,CASSLKEDYGYTF